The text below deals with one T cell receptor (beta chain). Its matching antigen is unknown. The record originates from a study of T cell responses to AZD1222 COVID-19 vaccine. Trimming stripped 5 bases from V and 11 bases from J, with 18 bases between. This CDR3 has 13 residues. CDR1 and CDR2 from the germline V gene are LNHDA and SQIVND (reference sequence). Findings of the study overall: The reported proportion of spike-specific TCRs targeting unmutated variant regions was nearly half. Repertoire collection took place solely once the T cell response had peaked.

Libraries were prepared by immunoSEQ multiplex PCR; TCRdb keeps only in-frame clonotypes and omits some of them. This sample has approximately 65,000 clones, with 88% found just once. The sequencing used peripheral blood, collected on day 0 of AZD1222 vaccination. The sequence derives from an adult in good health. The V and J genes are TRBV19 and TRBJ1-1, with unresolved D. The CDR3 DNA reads TGTGCCAGTAGTTCATCACACACCGACGAGGCTTTCTTT. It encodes CASSSSHTDEAFF.